The rows below give T cell receptor beta chains drawn from one sample of a study of CD8 T cells in ankylosing spondylitis. From the 5' RACE reads, TCRdb called clonotypes with MiXCR, one entry per CDR3 protein. The repertoire includes some 200,000 distinct CDR3 sequences, 9.5% to 15% of them detected once, and about 17% sits in the top ten. Specimen: blood, either unsorted or a sorted T cell fraction (not recorded which). All receptors derive from a male donor with ankylosing spondylitis or in good health (not recorded which). The CDR3 runs from the conserved cysteine through the conserved F or W. A D gene is named only where the DNA matches it firmly. The size entry is marked missing in some rows and otherwise reads once, few, many or a size class.

V,length,J,size,D,CDR3,DNA
TRBV6-1,16,TRBJ2-3,few,NA,CASSPTGGIGADTQYF,TGTGCCAGCAGTCCGACCGGAGGAATTGGCGCAGATACGCAGTATTTT
TRBV4-1,15,TRBJ1-5,NA,NA,CASSQGLGDHQPQHF,TGCGCCAGCAGCCAAGGGCTGGGGGACCATCAGCCCCAGCATTTT
TRBV5-1,14,TRBJ2-1,many,NA,CASKNGGAYNEQFF,TGCGCCAGCAAGAACGGAGGGGCCTACAATGAGCAGTTCTTC
TRBV5-1,14,TRBJ1-2,NA,NA,CASSPLEGSYGYTF,TGCGCCAGCAGCCCTTTGGAAGGGAGCTATGGCTACACCTTC
TRBV2,12,TRBJ1-1,NA,NA,CASIGEDPEAFF,TGTGCCAGCATCGGGGAGGACCCTGAAGCTTTCTTT
TRBV5-5,15,TRBJ2-7,few,NA,CASSLLAVLSYEQYF,TGTGCCAGCAGCCTCTTAGCGGTTCTCTCCTACGAGCAGTACTTC
TRBV12-3/TRBV12-4,18,TRBJ2-1,NA,TRBD2,CASCFAPGLGASYNEQFF,TGTGCCAGCTGTTTCGCACCGGGACTAGGGGCTTCCTACAATGAGCAGTTCTTC
TRBV3-1,15,TRBJ2-1,few,TRBD2,CASSPEIAGGLPQFF,TGTGCCAGCAGCCCCGAGATAGCGGGAGGGCTACCGCAGTTCTTC
TRBV6-1,14,TRBJ2-3,NA,TRBD1,CASALGQGSDTQYF,TGTGCCAGCGCTTTGGGACAGGGTTCAGATACGCAGTATTTT
TRBV28,15,TRBJ2-5,NA,NA,CASSSGTLRGETQYF,TGTGCCAGCAGTTCCGGGACCCTTCGGGGGGAGACCCAGTACTTC
TRBV29-1,10,TRBJ2-1,few,NA,CSVHSDEQFF,TGCAGCGTCCACTCGGATGAGCAGTTCTTC
TRBV14,18,TRBJ2-5,NA,TRBD1,CASSQGLARGNVGETQYF,TGTGCCAGCAGCCAAGGACTTGCCAGGGGGAATGTGGGAGAGACCCAGTACTTC
TRBV4-1,14,TRBJ2-7,NA,NA,CASSHSSGDYEQYF,TGCGCCAGCAGCCACTCTTCTGGGGACTACGAGCAGTACTTC
TRBV4-1,15,TRBJ2-1,many,NA,CASSQGRRDYNEQFF,TGCGCCAGCAGCCAAGGACGTCGGGACTACAATGAGCAGTTCTTC
TRBV6-5,15,TRBJ1-4,few,NA,CASSSSAGTNEKLFF,TGTGCCAGCTCTTCCTCGGCGGGCACTAATGAAAAACTGTTTTTT
TRBV7-9,13,TRBJ1-2,few,NA,CASSRQGDYGYTF,TGTGCCAGCAGCCGGCAGGGCGACTATGGCTACACCTTC
TRBV7-8,15,TRBJ1-1,few,NA,CASSLVGTDNTEAFF,TGTGCCAGCAGCTTAGTAGGGACCGATAACACTGAAGCTTTCTTT
TRBV7-9,13,TRBJ1-2,many,NA,CASSSRENYGYTF,TGTGCCAGCAGCTCCAGGGAGAACTATGGCTACACCTTC
TRBV7-7,15,TRBJ1-3,NA,NA,CASSLVLGEGNTIYF,TGTGCCAGCAGCCTCGTCTTGGGGGAAGGAAACACCATATATTTT
TRBV7-9,17,TRBJ2-1,NA,NA,CASSLQGGPSDEDEQFF,TGTGCCAGCAGCTTGCAGGGTGGACCTTCAGATGAGGATGAGCAGTTCTTC
TRBV2,13,TRBJ2-5,NA,NA,CASSEVGQETQYF,TGTGCCAGCAGTGAAGTAGGGCAAGAGACCCAGTACTTC
TRBV4-1,14,TRBJ1-1,NA,NA,CASSHLQLPYEAFF,TGCGCCAGCAGCCACCTTCAGCTTCCCTATGAAGCTTTCTTT
TRBV2,16,TRBJ2-1,few,TRBD2,CAGGTSGAITYNEQFF,TGTGCCGGGGGGACTAGCGGGGCTATCACCTACAATGAGCAGTTCTTC
TRBV5-1,14,TRBJ2-3,many,TRBD2,CASSQGLAADTQYF,TGCGCCAGCAGCCAGGGACTAGCAGCCGATACGCAGTATTTT
TRBV4-2,14,TRBJ2-1,few,NA,CASSLPGTANEQFF,TGTGCCAGCAGCCTTCCCGGGACGGCCAATGAGCAGTTCTTC
TRBV2,14,TRBJ2-1,NA,NA,CASSEYAAYNEQFF,TGTGCCAGCAGTGAATATGCGGCCTACAATGAGCAGTTCTTC
TRBV24-1,17,TRBJ2-3,few,NA,CATSDPGDSPGTDTQYF,TGTGCCACCAGTGATCCCGGGGACTCTCCAGGCACAGATACGCAGTATTTT
TRBV10-3,16,TRBJ2-4,many,NA,CAISEGSGVAKNIQYF,TGTGCCATCAGTGAAGGGTCAGGGGTGGCCAAAAACATTCAGTACTTC
TRBV12-5,12,TRBJ1-1,few,NA,CASGLVRSEAFF,TGTGCTAGTGGTTTGGTAAGGTCTGAAGCTTTCTTT
TRBV15,15,TRBJ2-7,NA,NA,CATSRDMQASYEQYF,TGTGCCACCAGCAGAGATATGCAGGCGTCCTACGAGCAGTACTTC
TRBV4-1,14,TRBJ1-2,NA,NA,CASSSPALSRGYTF,TGCGCCAGCAGCTCCCCTGCCCTTAGTCGAGGCTACACCTTC
TRBV11-1,19,TRBJ2-1,few,TRBD2,CASSLWASGRTGFGNEQFF,TGTGCCAGCAGCTTATGGGCTAGCGGGAGAACAGGTTTTGGGAATGAGCAGTTCTTC
TRBV5-6,15,TRBJ2-3,many,TRBD2,CASSLERGPTDTQYF,TGTGCCAGCAGCTTGGAGCGGGGGCCCACAGATACGCAGTATTTT
TRBV3-1,17,TRBJ2-7,few,TRBD2,CASSPTLRLAGYYEQYF,TGTGCCAGCAGCCCCACCTTGCGGCTAGCGGGTTACTACGAGCAGTACTTC
TRBV12-3/TRBV12-4,13,TRBJ2-7,few,NA,CASSLVQFNEQYF,TGTGCCAGCAGTTTAGTACAGTTCAACGAGCAGTACTTC
TRBV12-3/TRBV12-4,15,TRBJ2-1,NA,TRBD2,CASRASGSSYNEQFF,TGTGCCAGCAGAGCTAGCGGGAGCTCCTACAATGAGCAGTTCTTC
TRBV2,13,TRBJ2-2,NA,NA,CASSLLDTGELFF,TGTGCCAGCAGTTTACTAGACACCGGGGAGCTGTTTTTT
TRBV4-1,15,TRBJ1-1,few,NA,CASSPPAGPNTEAFF,TGCGCCAGCAGCCCCCCCGCGGGCCCGAACACTGAAGCTTTCTTT
TRBV20-1,12,TRBJ2-1,NA,TRBD2,CSAREGGYEQFF,TGCAGTGCTAGAGAGGGGGGGTATGAGCAGTTCTTC
TRBV21-1,13,TRBJ2-7,NA,NA,CASSTRPGYEQYF,TGTGCCAGCAGCACCCGACCTGGCTACGAGCAGTACTTC
TRBV12-3/TRBV12-4,14,TRBJ2-1,NA,NA,CASMGQRSDNEQFF,TGTGCCAGCATGGGGCAACGTTCCGACAATGAGCAGTTCTTC